This T cell receptor (beta chain) appears in the sequencing data of a study of blood T cell repertoires in COVID-19. Study information: The analysed material was cDNA or gDNA that came from T cells, B-cell-depleted T cells, or PBMCs.

In the authors' workflow: Amplification with reference gene primers provided the estimates of nucleated cell counts. Measured with immunoSEQ multiplex PCR; TCRdb has only the in-frame clones, and not every one. Clone size and V and J calls were adopted from that table, with D and trimming inferred from the DNA. This sample has roughly 460,000 clones, with 70% to 90% found just once. Input material: peripheral blood. This TCR derives from a man aged 18 to 29 with COVID-19, enrolled during active disease.

The CDR3, as DNA: TGTGCCACCAGCAGAGATACGCGCTCTGGGGCCAACGTCCTGACTTTC. It is translated as CATSRDTRSGANVLTF. This rearrangement joins TRBV15 to TRBJ2-6, with D unclear. Trimming took 0 bases from V and 0 from J, leaving 6 bases between them. CDR3 length: 16 amino acids. Germline assignment: CDR1 LNHNV and CDR2 YYDKDF (reference sequence).